This T cell receptor (beta chain) comes out of a study of shared clonotypes between healthy human individuals. Clones were read by immunoSEQ multiplex PCR, and TCRdb kept only the in-frame ones, dropping some. The sample has about 520,000 clones; over 75% are singletons. The CDR3 runs to 13 residues. Germline-derived CDR1 and CDR2 are SGHTA and FQGTGA. V was trimmed by 5 bases and J by 0 bases, leaving 5 bases between them. This receptor was obtained from a woman aged 40 to 55 in good health. Some clones in this sample may be carry-over from other donors' samples. This chain links TRBV7-3 with TRBJ1-5, with unresolved D. The specimen sequenced was PBMCs. The CDR3 DNA reads as TGTGCCAGCAGCATGAATAGCAATCAGCCCCAGCATTTT. It specifies CASSMNSNQPQHF. Full variable domain (remainder filled in from reference TRBV7-3 and TRBJ1-5): GAGVSQTPSNKVTEKGKYVELRCDPISGHTALYWYRQSLGQGPEFLIYFQGTGAADDSGLPNDRFFAVRPEGSVSTLKIQRTERGDSAVYLCASSMNSNQPQHFGDGTRLSIL.